This T cell receptor beta chain was obtained from a study of T cell responses to AZD1222 COVID-19 vaccine. Study results and caveats: Spike-specific TCR depth and breadth grew after two AZD1222 doses. Seropositive status at baseline applied to only a handful of AZD1222 recipients.

From germline, CDR1 is LGHNT and CDR2 FRNRAP. The V gene end was trimmed by 1 base and the J gene end by 5 bases; junction bases not matched to a gene: 0. The length of the CDR3 is 13 residues. About this clone: Its specificity is not known.

Some clones are missing from TCRdb's copy, which holds only in-frame ones; the method was immunoSEQ multiplex PCR. This repertoire shows under 200,000 clones, 91% found once; its top ten account for approximately 4.7%. The specimen was peripheral blood, collected on day 0 of AZD1222 vaccination. The genes are TRBV12-5 and TRBJ2-5; 8 positions match TRBD2. The TCR comes from an adult in good health. CDR3 in amino acids: CASGLGLAETQYF. CDR3 sequence (DNA): TGTGCTAGTGGTTTGGGACTAGCGGAGACCCAGTACTTC.